The present T cell receptor (beta chain) was sequenced within a study of OX40 agonist ivuxolimab in advanced cancers. Background on the whole study: Ivuxolimab was a fully human IgG2 agonistic monoclonal antibody targeting the costimulatory receptor OX40 (CD134). In the dose-escalation cohort, approximately 82% of patients were male, and the mean age was roughly 60 years, with a range of about 20 to 90. Three dose-escalation patients achieved partial responses, one with hepatocellular carcinoma and two with cutaneous melanoma. Prior anti-PD-1, anti-PD-L1 or anti-CTLA-4 therapy was permitted, and checkpoint inhibitors had been received by about 44% of dose-escalation patients. Among the roughly 50 dose-escalation patients, approximately 20 had hepatocellular carcinoma, approximately 15 melanoma, 9 renal cell carcinoma and 9 head and neck cancer. Peripheral TCRbeta sequencing was intended to test whether TCR sequence diversity was altered and clonal T-cell expansion was caused by ivuxolimab. The paper covers the monotherapy dose-escalation part of the phase I ivuxolimab trial, which included N of about 56 patients. Intravenous ivuxolimab was administered to patients every 2 weeks at six dose levels: 0.01, 0.1, 0.3, 1.5, 3 and 10 mg/kg. Paper-wide results and their limitations: Clonal expansion of both CD4+ and CD8+ blood T cells was observed from baseline to week 6 at doses 0.1 to 3.0 mg/kg. After ivuxolimab, CD8+ T cells had more expanded clones than CD4+ T cells on average. Low levels of normalized T-cell clonal expansion were also seen in some patients who did not respond. Partial responders in the 0.1-3.0 mg/kg groups had among the lowest normalized peripheral clonal expansion, especially among CD8+ T cells. Antigen specificity was not determined for the clonally expanded peripheral T cells.

Details on this clone: Its antigen remains unidentified. Nothing much larger sits one base from this clone, and base qualities are not available.

Patients with autoimmune disease history or receiving systemic immunosuppression were excluded from the trial. Peripheral blood for TCR sequencing was collected from all dose cohorts at baseline, on cycle 4 day 1, and on cycle 7 day 1. Samples were obtained from an open-label, multicenter, first-in-human phase I dose-escalation trial of ivuxolimab. The trial enrolled adults with locally advanced or metastatic head and neck squamous cell, hepatocellular, melanoma or renal cell carcinoma. CD4+ and CD8+ T cells were sorted separately from peripheral blood before TCR sequencing. To sequence the TCRbeta CDR3 region, genomic DNA was isolated from the sorted cells. The immunoSEQ Assay was used to sequence the TCRbeta CDR3 regions. Imported from immuneACCESS, the table was reduced by TCRdb to in-frame sequences with V and J called. These copies leave out some clones; in studies compared against another copy, an unresolved V gene accounts for under half, and the cause of the remainder is not known. The sample profile shows about 28,000 clones; around four fifths of them were found once. The ten largest clones represent over 8.5% of the sample.

The germline V gene specifies SGHRS as CDR1 and YFSETQ as CDR2. V is shortened by 4 bases, J by 2 bases, and the region joining them spans 20 bases. The CDR3, from cysteine to phenylalanine, totals 17 residues. Solely the CDR3 DNA is kept, with 51 bases framed from the first base. The chain is encoded by TRBV5-1 joined to TRBJ2-3; the D assignment is uncertain and may be TRBD1 or TRBD2, with 5 bases supporting each. The input for sequencing was CD4+ or CD8+ T cells sorted from blood, taken in a trial of the OX40 agonist ivuxolimab. This TCR came from an adult with an advanced solid tumor such as melanoma, head and neck, liver or kidney cancer. CDR3 loop: CASSPVVLGRNTDTQYF. The DNA sequence is given as TGCGCCAGCAGCCCCGTTGTCTTGGGACGGAACACAGATACGCAGTATTTT.